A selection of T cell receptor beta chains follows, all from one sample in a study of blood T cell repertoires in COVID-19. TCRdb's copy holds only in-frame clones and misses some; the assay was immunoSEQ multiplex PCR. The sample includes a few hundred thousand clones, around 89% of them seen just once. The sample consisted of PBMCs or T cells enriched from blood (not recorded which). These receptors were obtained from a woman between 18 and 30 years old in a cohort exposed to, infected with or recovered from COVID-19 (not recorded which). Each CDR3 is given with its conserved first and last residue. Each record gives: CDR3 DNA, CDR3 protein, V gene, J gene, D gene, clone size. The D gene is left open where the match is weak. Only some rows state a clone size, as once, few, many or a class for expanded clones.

TGTGCCAGCAGCGGACAGACAGGGGGTTTTACTGAAGCTTTCTTT	CASSGQTGGFTEAFF	TRBV11-2	TRBJ1-1	TRBD1	NA
TGTGCCAGCAGCTTAGGCCTAAGAAGCTCCTACAATGAGCAGTTCTTC	CASSLGLRSSYNEQFF	TRBV13	TRBJ2-1	NA	NA
TGTGCCAGCAGTCCTAGCGGGGGCAGCACAGATACGCAGTATTTT	CASSPSGGSTDTQYF	TRBV2	TRBJ2-3	TRBD2	NA
TGTGCCAGCAGTTATGTCTCTGGAGGACTTGAAGCTTTCTTT	CASSYVSGGLEAFF	TRBV6-5	TRBJ1-1	NA	NA
TGTGCCAGCAGCTCCGGGACAGGGGCCAATCAGCCCCAGCATTTT	CASSSGTGANQPQHF	TRBV11-3	TRBJ1-5	TRBD1	few
TGTGCCAGTAGTATCGGGGTGCGAAACACCATATATTTT	CASSIGVRNTIYF	TRBV19	TRBJ1-3	NA	few
TGTGCCAGCAGCCTAGCGGCCACCGGGGAGCTGTTTTTT	CASSLAATGELFF	TRBV7-9	TRBJ2-2	TRBD2	NA
TGTGCCAGCGTGAGCCCTGTCTACGAGCAGTACTTC	CASVSPVYEQYF	TRBV27	TRBJ2-7	NA	NA
TGTGCCAGCAGCTCGGACAGGATTAATGAAAAACTGTTTTTT	CASSSDRINEKLFF	TRBV11-2	TRBJ1-4	TRBD1	NA
TGTGCCAGCACCACTTTGACAGGCTCAGGAGATACGCAGTATTTT	CASTTLTGSGDTQYF	TRBV6-5	TRBJ2-3	NA	NA
TGCGCCAGCAGCTTCACAGGCGGGAATGGCTACACCTTC	CASSFTGGNGYTF	TRBV5-1	TRBJ1-2	NA	NA
TGCAGCGTTGAACATGGAGAAACCATCAACAATGAGCAGTTCTTC	CSVEHGETINNEQFF	TRBV29-1	TRBJ2-1	NA	NA
TGTGCCAGCAGTTTTCGCCGGGGGGCCTACGAGCAGTACTTC	CASSFRRGAYEQYF	TRBV27	TRBJ2-7	TRBD2	NA
TGTGCCAGCGGCCGGGATTGGACTGAAGCTTTCTTT	CASGRDWTEAFF	TRBV2	TRBJ1-1	NA	NA
TGTGCCAGCAGCCAAGAGGCTAGCGGGCCCTACAATGAGCAGTTCTTC	CASSQEASGPYNEQFF	TRBV4-2	TRBJ2-1	TRBD2	few
TGTGCCAGCGGACGCTATAGACAGGGAGTGAATGAACACTATGGCTACACCTTC	CASGRYRQGVNEHYGYTF	TRBV5-8	TRBJ1-2	TRBD1	NA
TGCGCCAGCAGCCAAGGGCAGGGGGATGGACCCCAGCATTTT	CASSQGQGDGPQHF	TRBV4-1	TRBJ1-5	TRBD1	NA
TGCGCCAGCAGCCACCGACCTCCTAGCGGGAGTGAATACGAGCAGTACTTC	CASSHRPPSGSEYEQYF	TRBV4-1	TRBJ2-7	TRBD2	NA
TGTGCCAGCAGCAAGGGCCAAGGTCAGCCCCAGCATTTT	CASSKGQGQPQHF	TRBV21-1	TRBJ1-5	NA	once
TGTGCCATCAGTGCCCCAACTAGCAATGAGCAGTTCTTC	CAISAPTSNEQFF	TRBV10-3	TRBJ2-1	NA	once
TGTGCCTGGGGGTCACTCTACGAGCAGTACTTC	CAWGSLYEQYF	TRBV30	TRBJ2-7	NA	NA
TGTGCCAGCAGCGCGGGGGAGAATACGCAGTATTTT	CASSAGENTQYF	TRBV11-2	TRBJ2-3	TRBD2	NA
TGTGCCAGCAGCCCACTAGCTTCCCCCTACAATGAGCAGTTCTTC	CASSPLASPYNEQFF	TRBV13	TRBJ2-1	NA	NA
TGCGCCAGCAGCCAGGAGGACAGGGGGCCAGATACGCAGTATTTT	CASSQEDRGPDTQYF	TRBV5-1	TRBJ2-3	TRBD1	NA
TGTGCCACCAGTGACCTGGACAGAGAAGGCTACACCTTC	CATSDLDREGYTF	TRBV24-1	TRBJ1-2	NA	NA
TGTGCCAGCAGCCCCCGTCGGGATTTCTATGGCTACACCTTC	CASSPRRDFYGYTF	TRBV3-1/TRBV3-2	TRBJ1-2	NA	NA
TGTGCCAGCAGTATAGGGGGACAGGGAAGGGAAGCTTTCTTT	CASSIGGQGREAFF	TRBV7-3	TRBJ1-1	TRBD1	once
TGTGCCAGCAGTTACTCTCCAGGGCCGGCCAAAAACATTCAGTACTTC	CASSYSPGPAKNIQYF	TRBV6-5	TRBJ2-4	NA	NA
TGTGCCAGCACCTCGGACACCATTGGAAACACCATATATTTT	CASTSDTIGNTIYF	TRBV5-4	TRBJ1-3	NA	once
TGTGCCAGCAGCCGGTCGGGGAAAGAGACCCAGTACTTC	CASSRSGKETQYF	TRBV7-2	TRBJ2-5	NA	NA
TGTGCCACCAGTGATTCCCAGGGGGGCACTGAAGCTTTCTTT	CATSDSQGGTEAFF	TRBV24-1	TRBJ1-1	TRBD1	NA
TGTGCCAGCAGGACCTTTTGGGGGGGTGTGGCGACCGGGGAGCTGTTTTTT	CASRTFWGGVATGELFF	TRBV2	TRBJ2-2	TRBD2	NA
TGTGCCAGCAGCCCCCGGACAGGGGAGGAGAATGAGCAGTTCTTC	CASSPRTGEENEQFF	TRBV7-9	TRBJ2-1	TRBD1	NA
TGTGCCAGCAGTGGGGCTGGTCATCAGCCCCAGCATTTT	CASSGAGHQPQHF	TRBV2	TRBJ1-5	NA	NA
TGTGCCAGCAGTTTAGACAGGGACCAGCCCCAGCATTTT	CASSLDRDQPQHF	TRBV7-3	TRBJ1-5	TRBD1	NA
TGTGCCAGTAGTATCCACCGGCCCCTCGCGGGGCGCGGTGGCTACACCTTC	CASSIHRPLAGRGGYTF	TRBV19	TRBJ1-2	NA	NA
TGTGCCAGCTCATCACAGGGGGTCGATGAGCAGTTCTTC	CASSSQGVDEQFF	TRBV18	TRBJ2-1	TRBD1	NA
TGCGCCAGCAGCTTGGATCCAGGGTATGGAAACACCATATATTTT	CASSLDPGYGNTIYF	TRBV5-1	TRBJ1-3	NA	NA
TGTGCCAGCAGCACCCGGACAGGGAACGCCCGGAACACTGAAGCTTTCTTT	CASSTRTGNARNTEAFF	TRBV13	TRBJ1-1	TRBD1	NA
TGTGCCAGTAGAGCCGGGACAGGACTACTTTATAGCAATCAGCCCCAGCATTTT	CASRAGTGLLYSNQPQHF	TRBV19	TRBJ1-5	TRBD1	once
TGCAGCGTTGAAGAAGAACAGTGGAGGAATGAGCAGTTCTTC	CSVEEEQWRNEQFF	TRBV29-1	TRBJ2-1	NA	NA
TGTGCCAGCAGTCAGGGACAGGCCCGAGTAACTTTCTTT	CASSQGQARVTFF	TRBV6-6	TRBJ1-1	TRBD1	NA
TGTGCCAGCAGTTCGGGCCTGACAGGGGCGGGCTATGGCTACACCTTC	CASSSGLTGAGYGYTF	TRBV28	TRBJ1-2	TRBD1	NA